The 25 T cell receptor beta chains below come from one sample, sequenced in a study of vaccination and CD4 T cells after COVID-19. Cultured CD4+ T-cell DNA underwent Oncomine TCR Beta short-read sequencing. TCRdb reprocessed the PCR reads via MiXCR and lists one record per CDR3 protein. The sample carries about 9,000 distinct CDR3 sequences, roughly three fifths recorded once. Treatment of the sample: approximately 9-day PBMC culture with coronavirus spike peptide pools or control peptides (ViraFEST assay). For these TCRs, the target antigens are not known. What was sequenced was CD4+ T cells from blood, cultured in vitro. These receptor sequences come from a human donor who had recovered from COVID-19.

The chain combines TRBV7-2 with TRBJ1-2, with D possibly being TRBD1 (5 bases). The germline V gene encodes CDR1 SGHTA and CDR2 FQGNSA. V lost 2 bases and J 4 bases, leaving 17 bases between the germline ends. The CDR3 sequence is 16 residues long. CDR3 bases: TGTGCCAGCAGCTTATATTTGGAAGGGGACCTCTATGGCTACACCTTC. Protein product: CASSLYLEGDLYGYTF.

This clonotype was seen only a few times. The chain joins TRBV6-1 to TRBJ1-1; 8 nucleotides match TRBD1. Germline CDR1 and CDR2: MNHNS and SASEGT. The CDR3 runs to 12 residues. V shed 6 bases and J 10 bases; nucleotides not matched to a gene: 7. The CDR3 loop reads CASRDNDRGAFF. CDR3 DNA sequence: TGTGCCAGCAGGGACAACGACAGGGGAGCTTTCTTT.

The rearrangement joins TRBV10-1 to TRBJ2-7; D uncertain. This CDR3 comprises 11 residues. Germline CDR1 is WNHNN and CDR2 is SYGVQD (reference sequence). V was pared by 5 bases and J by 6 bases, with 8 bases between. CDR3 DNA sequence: TGCGCCAGCAGTAACACAGCCGAGCAGTACTTC. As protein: CASSNTAEQYF.

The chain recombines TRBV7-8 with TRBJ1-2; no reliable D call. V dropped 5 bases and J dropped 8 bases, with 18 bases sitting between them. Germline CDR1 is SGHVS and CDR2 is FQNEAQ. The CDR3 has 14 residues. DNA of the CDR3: TGTGCCAGCAGCCTAGATGGGTGGGTCAAAGGCTACACCTTC. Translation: CASSLDGWVKGYTF.

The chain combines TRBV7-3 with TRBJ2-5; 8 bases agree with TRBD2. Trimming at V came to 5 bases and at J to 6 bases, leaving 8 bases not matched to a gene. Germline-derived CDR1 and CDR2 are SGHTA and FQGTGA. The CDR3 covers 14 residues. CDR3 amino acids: CASSPSGSGKTQYF. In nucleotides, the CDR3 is TGTGCCAGCAGCCCGAGCGGGAGCGGGAAGACCCAGTACTTC.

The CDR3: CSARDGGGDQPQHF. The CDR3 coding sequence is TGCAGTGCTAGAGATGGAGGGGGCGATCAGCCCCAGCATTTT. The chain combines TRBV20-1 with TRBJ1-5, with 7 positions matching TRBD1. This CDR3 region has 14 residues. J was trimmed by 5 bases and V by 0 bases; bases with no gene match: 4. From germline, CDR1 is DFQATT and CDR2 SNEGSKA (reference sequence).

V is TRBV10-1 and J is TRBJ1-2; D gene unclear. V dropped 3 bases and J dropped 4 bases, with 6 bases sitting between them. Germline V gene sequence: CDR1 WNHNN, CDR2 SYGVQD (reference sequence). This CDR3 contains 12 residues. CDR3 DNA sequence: TGCGCCAGCAGTGACCGGGGCTATGGCTACACCTTC. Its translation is CASSDRGYGYTF.

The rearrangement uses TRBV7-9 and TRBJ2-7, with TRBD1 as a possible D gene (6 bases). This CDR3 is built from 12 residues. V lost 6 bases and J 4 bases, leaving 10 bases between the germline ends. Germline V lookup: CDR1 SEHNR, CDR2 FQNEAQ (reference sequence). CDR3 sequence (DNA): TGTGCCAGCAGAGCAGGGGAGTACGAGCAGTACTTC. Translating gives CASRAGEYEQYF.

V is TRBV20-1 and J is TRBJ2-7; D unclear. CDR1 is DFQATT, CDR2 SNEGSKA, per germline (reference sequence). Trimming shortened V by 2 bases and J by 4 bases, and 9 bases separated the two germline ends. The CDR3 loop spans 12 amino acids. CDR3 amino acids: CSARFERYEQYF. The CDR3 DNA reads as TGCAGTGCTAGATTCGAGAGGTACGAGCAGTACTTC.

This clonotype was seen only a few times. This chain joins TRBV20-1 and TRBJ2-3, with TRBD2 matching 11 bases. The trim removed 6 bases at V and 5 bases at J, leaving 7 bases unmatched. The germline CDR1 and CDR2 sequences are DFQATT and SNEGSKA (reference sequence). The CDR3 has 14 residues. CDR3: CSAEGTSGIDTQYF. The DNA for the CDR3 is TGCAGTGCGGAAGGGACTAGCGGAATAGATACGCAGTATTTT.

The CDR3 reads CSASHGGRTEAFF. The CDR3 region has the DNA TGCAGTGCCAGCCATGGGGGAAGAACTGAAGCTTTCTTT. The rearrangement links TRBV20-1 to TRBJ1-1; possibly TRBD1 for D (5 bases). This CDR3 spans 13 amino acids. CDR1 is DFQATT, CDR2 SNEGSKA, per germline (reference sequence). Trimming cost V 6 bases and J 5 bases, with 16 bases left between them.

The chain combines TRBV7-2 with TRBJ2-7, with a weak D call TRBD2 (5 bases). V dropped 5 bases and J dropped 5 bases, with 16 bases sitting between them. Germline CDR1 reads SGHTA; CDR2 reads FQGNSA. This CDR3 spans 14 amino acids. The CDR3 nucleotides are TGTGCCAGCAGCCAGCAGGAACCTAGCCACGAGCAGTACTTC. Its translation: CASSQQEPSHEQYF.

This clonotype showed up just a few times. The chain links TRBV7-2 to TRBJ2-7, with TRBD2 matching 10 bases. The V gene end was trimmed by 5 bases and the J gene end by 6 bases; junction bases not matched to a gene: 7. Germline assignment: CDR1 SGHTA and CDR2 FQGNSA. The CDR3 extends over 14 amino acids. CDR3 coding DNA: TGTGCCAGCAGCCCTAGCGGGAGATCGGGCGAGCAGTACTTC. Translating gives CASSPSGRSGEQYF.

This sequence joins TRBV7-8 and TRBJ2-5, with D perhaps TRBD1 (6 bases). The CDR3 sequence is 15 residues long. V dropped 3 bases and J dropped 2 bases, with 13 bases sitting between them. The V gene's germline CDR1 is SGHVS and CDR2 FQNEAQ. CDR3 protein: CASSFRLGGQETQYF. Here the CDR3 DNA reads TGTGCCAGCAGCTTTAGGTTAGGGGGTCAAGAGACCCAGTACTTC. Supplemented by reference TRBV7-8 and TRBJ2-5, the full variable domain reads GAGVSQSPRYKVAKRGQDVALRCDPISGHVSLFWYQQALGQGPEFLTYFQNEAQLDKSGLPSDRFFAERPEGSVSTLKIQRTQQEDSAVYLCASSFRLGGQETQYFGPGTRLLVL.

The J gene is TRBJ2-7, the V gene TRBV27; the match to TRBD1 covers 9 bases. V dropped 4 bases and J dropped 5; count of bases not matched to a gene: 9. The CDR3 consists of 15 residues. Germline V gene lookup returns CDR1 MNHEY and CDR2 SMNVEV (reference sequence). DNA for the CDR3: TGTGCCAGCAGTTCGGTGGGGACAGGGACCCACGAGCAGTACTTC. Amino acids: CASSSVGTGTHEQYF.

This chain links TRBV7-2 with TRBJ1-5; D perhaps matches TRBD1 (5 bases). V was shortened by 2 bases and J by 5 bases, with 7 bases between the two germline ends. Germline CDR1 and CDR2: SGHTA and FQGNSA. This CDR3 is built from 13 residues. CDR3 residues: CASSLRRDQPQHF. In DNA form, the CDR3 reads TGTGCCAGCAGCTTACGCAGGGATCAGCCCCAGCATTTT.

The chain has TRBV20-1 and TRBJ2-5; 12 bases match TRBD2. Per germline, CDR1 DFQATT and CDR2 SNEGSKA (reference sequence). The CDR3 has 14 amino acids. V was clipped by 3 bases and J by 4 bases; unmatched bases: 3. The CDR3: CSASALAGGETQYF. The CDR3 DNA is TGCAGTGCTAGCGCACTAGCGGGAGGAGAGACCCAGTACTTC.

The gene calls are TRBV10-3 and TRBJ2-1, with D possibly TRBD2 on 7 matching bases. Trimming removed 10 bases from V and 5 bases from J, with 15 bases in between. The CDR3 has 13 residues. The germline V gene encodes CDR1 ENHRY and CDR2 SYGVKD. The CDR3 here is CATGASGHNEQFF. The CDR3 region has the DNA TGTGCCACAGGGGCTAGCGGCCACAATGAGCAGTTCTTC.

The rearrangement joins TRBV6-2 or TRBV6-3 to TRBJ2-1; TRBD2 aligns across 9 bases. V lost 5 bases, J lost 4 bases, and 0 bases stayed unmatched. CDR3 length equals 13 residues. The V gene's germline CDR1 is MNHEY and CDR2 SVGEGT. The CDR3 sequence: CASSGLAYNEQFF. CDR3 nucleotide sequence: TGTGCCAGCAGTGGACTAGCGTACAATGAGCAGTTCTTC.

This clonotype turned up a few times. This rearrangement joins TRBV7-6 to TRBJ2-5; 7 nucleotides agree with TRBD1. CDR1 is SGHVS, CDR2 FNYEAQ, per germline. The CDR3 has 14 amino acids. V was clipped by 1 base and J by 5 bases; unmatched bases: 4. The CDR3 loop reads CASSLGSQGETQYF. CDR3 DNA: TGTGCCAGCAGCTTAGGATCACAGGGGGAGACCCAGTACTTC.

As DNA, the CDR3 is TGTGCCAGCAGCTTAGGGGGCACGGAGGGCTACACCTTC. Its protein product is CASSLGGTEGYTF. V and J are TRBV7-9 and TRBJ1-2, with a tentative D call TRBD1 (5 bases). Germline V gene data show CDR1 as SEHNR and CDR2 as FQNEAQ (reference sequence). The CDR3 consists of 13 residues. V lost 1 base and J 8 bases, leaving 11 bases between the germline ends.

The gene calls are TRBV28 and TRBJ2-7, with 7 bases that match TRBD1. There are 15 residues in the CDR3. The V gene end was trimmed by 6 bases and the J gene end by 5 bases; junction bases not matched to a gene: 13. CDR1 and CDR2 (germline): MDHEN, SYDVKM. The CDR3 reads CASRLGGVGVNEQYF. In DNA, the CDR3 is TGTGCCAGCAGGTTAGGGGGCGTGGGAGTAAACGAGCAGTACTTC.

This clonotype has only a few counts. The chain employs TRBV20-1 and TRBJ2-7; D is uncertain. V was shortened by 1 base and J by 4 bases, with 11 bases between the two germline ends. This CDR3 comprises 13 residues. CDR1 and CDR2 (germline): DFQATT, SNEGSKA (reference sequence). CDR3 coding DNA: TGCAGTGCTAGAGCCGTCCTAGGGTACGAGCAGTACTTC. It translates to CSARAVLGYEQYF.

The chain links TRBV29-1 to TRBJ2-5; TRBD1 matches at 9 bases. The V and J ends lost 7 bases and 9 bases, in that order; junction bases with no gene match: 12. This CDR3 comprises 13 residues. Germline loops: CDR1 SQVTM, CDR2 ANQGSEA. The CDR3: CSADRGTGTAQYF. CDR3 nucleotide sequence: TGCAGCGCGGACCGAGGGACAGGGACGGCCCAGTACTTC.

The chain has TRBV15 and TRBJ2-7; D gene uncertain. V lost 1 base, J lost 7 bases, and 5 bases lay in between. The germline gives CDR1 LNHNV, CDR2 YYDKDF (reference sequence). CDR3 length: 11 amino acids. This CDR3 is CATSRGWEQYF. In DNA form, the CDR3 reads TGTGCCACCAGCAGAGGTTGGGAGCAGTACTTC.